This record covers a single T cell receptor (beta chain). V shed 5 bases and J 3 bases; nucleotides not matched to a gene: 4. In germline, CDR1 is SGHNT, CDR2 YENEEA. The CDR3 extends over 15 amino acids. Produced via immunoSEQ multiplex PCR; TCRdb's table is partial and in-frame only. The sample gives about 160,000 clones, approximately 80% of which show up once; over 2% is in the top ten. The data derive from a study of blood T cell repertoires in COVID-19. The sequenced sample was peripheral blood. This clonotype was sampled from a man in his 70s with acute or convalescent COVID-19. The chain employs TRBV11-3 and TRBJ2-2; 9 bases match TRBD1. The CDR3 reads CASSAQGADTGELFF. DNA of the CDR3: TGTGCCAGCAGCGCACAGGGGGCGGACACCGGGGAGCTGTTTTTT.